This passage covers 24 T cell receptor beta chains from one sample sequenced in a study of OX40 agonist ivuxolimab in advanced cancers. Sequenced by immunoSEQ multiplex PCR; TCRdb stores in-frame clones only, minus some. Among roughly 89,000 clones, around 89% were seen once, and the ten largest hold approximately 7.4%. The material sequenced was CD4+ or CD8+ T cells sorted from blood, taken in a trial of the OX40 agonist ivuxolimab. These receptors all stem from an adult with an advanced solid tumor such as melanoma, head and neck, liver or kidney cancer.

The chain couples TRBV9 to TRBJ2-1, with D unclear. The CDR3 has 15 residues. CDR1 SGDLS and CDR2 YYNGEE come from the germline V gene. The V and J ends lost 3 bases and 0 bases respectively, with 10 bases between them. CDR3 protein: CASSGRVGSYNEQFF. The CDR3 nucleotides are TGTGCCAGCAGCGGTCGGGTGGGCTCCTACAATGAGCAGTTCTTC.

This chain's CDR3 is CAINPGRRRYPNYGYTF. DNA for the CDR3: TGTGCCATCAACCCGGGACGGCGGCGGTACCCTAACTATGGCTACACCTTC. J is TRBJ1-2 and V is TRBV10-3; possibly TRBD1 for D (5 bases). CDR1 is ENHRY, CDR2 SYGVKD, per germline. V shed 7 bases and J shed 0 bases, with 21 bases lying between them. This CDR3 contains 17 residues.

CDR3 amino acids: CASSAREETQYF. CDR3 bases: TGTGCCAGCAGCGCCCGGGAAGAGACCCAGTACTTC. This rearrangement joins TRBV9 to TRBJ2-5; unclear D gene. Trimming took off 3 bases at V and 3 bases at J, with 6 bases between the two ends. Germline V gene lookup returns CDR1 SGDLS and CDR2 YYNGEE. CDR3 length: 12 residues.

The chain recombines TRBV14 with TRBJ1-2; no clear D. With 0 bases removed from V and 2 bases from J, the gap between germline ends came to 16 bases. Per the germline V gene, CDR1 is SGHDN and CDR2 is FVKESK. This CDR3 has 17 residues. This CDR3 is CASSQDARPGGNYGYTF. The CDR3, as DNA: TGTGCCAGCAGCCAAGATGCCCGGCCGGGTGGGAACTATGGCTACACCTTC.

This clone occurred once. The CDR3 DNA reads as TGCGCCAGCGGGGGTCTGGCGGAAAGCTCCTACGAGCAGTACTTC. Translating it yields CASGGLAESSYEQYF. The V call is TRBV4-1, the J call TRBJ2-7; D possibly matches TRBD1 or TRBD2 (5 bases each). This CDR3 comprises 15 residues. V was cut by 8 bases and J by 0 bases, with 17 bases left in between. Germline V CDR1 and CDR2: MGHRA, YSYEKL.

The V gene is TRBV7-9, the J gene TRBJ2-2; D perhaps matches TRBD2 (5 bases). V was trimmed by 4 bases and J by 2 bases, leaving 11 bases between them. Germline values: CDR1 SEHNR, CDR2 FQNEAQ (reference sequence). The CDR3 is 15 residues long. CDR3 region: CASSSGMINTGELFF. The CDR3 DNA is TGTGCCAGCAGCTCCGGGATGATCAACACCGGGGAGCTGTTTTTT.

The table lists this clone with a count of one. The CDR3 DNA follows: TGTGCCAGCAGCTCATACAGGGCAACTAATGAAAAACTGTTTTTT. It specifies CASSSYRATNEKLFF. The rearrangement links TRBV11-3 to TRBJ1-4, with D tentatively TRBD1 (6 bases). CDR1 SGHNT and CDR2 YENEEA come from the germline V gene. The CDR3 is 15 amino acids. V was clipped by 4 bases and J by 0 bases, with 9 bases between them. The full variable domain, its missing parts supplied by reference TRBV11-3 and TRBJ1-4, is EAGVVQSPRYKIIEKKQPVAFWCNPISGHNTLYWYLQNLGQGPELLIRYENEEAVDDSQLPKDRFSAERLKGVDSTLKIQPAELGDSAVYLCASSSYRATNEKLFFGSGTQLSVL.

This clone appeared a few times. Other DNA sequences in the same sample also yield this CDR3. The V gene is TRBV28, the J gene TRBJ1-5, with D perhaps TRBD1 (5 bases). V lost 5 bases, J lost 7 bases, and 15 bases lay in between. Germline CDR1 and CDR2: MDHEN and SYDVKM. CDR3 size: 14 residues. The CDR3 bases are TGTGCCAGCAGTCTACGAGGGGCCGGGCAGCCCCAGCATTTT. Its protein is CASSLRGAGQPQHF.

This rearrangement joins TRBV1 to TRBJ1-4. TRBV1 is reported as a pseudogene. The CDR3 is 14 amino acids. The CDR3 nucleotides read TGCACCAGCAGTCATGGGGTCGAGGATGAAAAACTGTTTTTT. This encodes CTSSHGVEDEKLFF.

In this sample, this clone turned up a few times. J is TRBJ2-4 and V is TRBV9; 8 positions agree with TRBD1. From germline, CDR1 is SGDLS and CDR2 YYNGEE. The CDR3 loop spans 16 amino acids. Unmatched junction bases numbered 3, after V lost 0 bases and J lost 1 base. The CDR3: CASSVGQGLAKNIQYF. In DNA form, the CDR3 reads TGTGCCAGCAGCGTAGGACAGGGGCTGGCCAAAAACATTCAGTACTTC.

The V and J genes are TRBV19 and TRBJ2-5, with D unresolved. CDR1 LNHDA and CDR2 SQIVND come from the germline V gene (reference sequence). There are 15 residues in the CDR3. V shed 2 bases and J shed 6 bases, with 16 bases lying between them. CDR3 bases: TGTGCCAGTAGTATACTTCGGATCAGGCAGAAGACCCAGTACTTC. It yields the protein CASSILRIRQKTQYF.

V and J are TRBV6-1 and TRBJ2-5; the D is unclear. The ends were cut back, 7 bases at V and 4 bases at J, with 13 bases in the middle. Germline V CDR1 and CDR2: MNHNS, SASEGT. The CDR3 is made up of 13 amino acids. CDR3 in DNA: TGTGCCAGCACCCTGAAGATCCGAGAGACCCAGTACTTC. Its translation is CASTLKIRETQYF.

This chain uses TRBV7-9 with TRBJ2-2; 9 nucleotides match TRBD1. Per the germline V gene, CDR1 is SEHNR and CDR2 is FQNEAQ (reference sequence). This CDR3 has 18 amino acids. The trim removed 1 base at V and 3 bases at J, leaving 9 bases unmatched. The CDR3, as DNA: TGTGCCAGCAGCTTAGTTCCCCTACAGGGGGCCGACACCGGGGAGCTGTTTTTT. Amino acids: CASSLVPLQGADTGELFF.

The V gene is TRBV5-5, the J gene TRBJ1-1, with TRBD1 as a possible D gene (6 bases). V was shortened by 3 bases and J by 0 bases, with 15 bases between the two germline ends. In germline, CDR1 is SGHKS, CDR2 YYEKEE (reference sequence). The CDR3 is made up of 16 amino acids. This chain's CDR3 is CASSSLQGLMNTEAFF. The CDR3 region has the DNA TGTGCCAGCAGCTCTTTACAGGGACTGATGAACACTGAAGCTTTCTTT.

CDR3 protein: CASSGEGARTYGYTF. CDR3 coding DNA: TGTGCCAGCAGCGGGGAAGGGGCCCGAACTTATGGCTACACCTTC. The chain joins TRBV21-1 to TRBJ1-2; TRBD1, the table's D call, was not compared with the DNA. TRBV21-1 is a listed pseudogene. The length of the CDR3 is 15 residues.

This clone was recorded once. The rearrangement joins TRBV5-6 to TRBJ2-7; the D is unclear. Germline lookup yields CDR1 SGHDT and CDR2 YYEEEE. The CDR3 totals 15 residues. Trimming took off 0 bases at V and 3 bases at J, with 13 bases between the two ends. As DNA, the CDR3 is TGTGCCAGCAGCTTGGTAGGACCGGAGTACTACGAGCAGTACTTC. Encoded protein: CASSLVGPEYYEQYF. Variable domain in full (rest from reference TRBV5-6 and TRBJ2-7): DAGVTQSPTHLIKTRGQQVTLRCSPKSGHDTVSWYQQALGQGPQFIFQYYEEEERQRGNFPDRFSGHQFPNYSSELNVNALLLGDSALYLCASSLVGPEYYEQYFGPGTRLTVT.

V is TRBV6-5 and J is TRBJ2-7; 11 bases align to TRBD1. With 5 bases clipped from V and 6 bases from J, the junction kept 9 bases outside the gene matches. Per germline, CDR1 MNHEY and CDR2 SVGAGI. CDR3 length equals 15 residues. CDR3 region: CASSKSGTGGGEQYF. The CDR3 nucleotides are TGTGCCAGCAGTAAATCCGGGACAGGGGGAGGCGAGCAGTACTTC.

The gene calls are TRBV18 and TRBJ1-2; D remains unclear. Trimming stripped 3 bases from V and 3 bases from J, with 5 bases between. The germline V gene encodes CDR1 KGHSH and CDR2 LQKENI. CDR3 size: 12 residues. The CDR3 bases are TGTGCCAGCTCACCTGATGACTATGGCTACACCTTC. Residues: CASSPDDYGYTF.

The chain has TRBV7-9 and TRBJ2-5, with a weak D call TRBD1 (6 bases). The CDR3 has 13 residues. Germline values: CDR1 SEHNR, CDR2 FQNEAQ (reference sequence). Trimming removed 6 bases from V and 9 bases from J, with 17 bases in between. The CDR3 sequence: CASRLNPTGSQYF. In DNA, the CDR3 is TGTGCCAGCAGACTTAATCCCACAGGGTCCCAGTACTTC. Using reference TRBV7-9 and TRBJ2-5 for the parts outside the CDR3, the full variable domain is DTGVSQNPRHKITKRGQNVTFRCDPISEHNRLYWYRQTLGQGPEFLTYFQNEAQLEKSRLLSDRFSAERPKGSFSTLEIQRTEQGDSAMYLCASRLNPTGSQYFGPGTRLLVL.

The CDR3 coding sequence is TGTGCCATCAGTGAGTCTCGGGGGAAGGGCCAAGAGACCCAGTACTTC. As protein: CAISESRGKGQETQYF. V gene TRBV10-3 combines with J gene TRBJ2-5, with TRBD2 as a possible D gene (6 bases). This CDR3 has 16 residues. The germline gives CDR1 ENHRY, CDR2 SYGVKD. Trimming left V 0 bases short and J 1 base short, with 12 bases between.

The CDR3 reads CASSFNPGLAGTDTQYF. DNA of the CDR3: TGTGCCAGCAGCTTCAACCCGGGACTAGCGGGCACAGATACGCAGTATTTT. The rearrangement links TRBV5-4 to TRBJ2-3; 11 bases match TRBD2. The ends lost 2 bases at V and 1 base at J; junction bases unmatched: 6. Germline-derived CDR1 and CDR2 are SGHNT and YYREEE (reference sequence). The CDR3 runs to 17 residues.

This rearrangement joins TRBV5-5 to TRBJ1-2; no reliable D call. This CDR3 spans 17 amino acids. With 1 base removed from V and 0 bases from J, the gap between germline ends came to 16 bases. Germline lookup yields CDR1 SGHKS and CDR2 YYEKEE (reference sequence). CDR3 in DNA: TGTGCCAGCAGCTTGAATTTTGTGACAAAAGCTAACTATGGCTACACCTTC. It encodes CASSLNFVTKANYGYTF. The full variable domain, completed using reference TRBV5-5 and TRBJ1-2, is DAGVTQSPTHLIKTRGQQVTLRCSPISGHKSVSWYQQVLGQGPQFIFQYYEKEERGRGNFPDRFSARQFPNYSSELNVNALLLGDSALYLCASSLNFVTKANYGYTFGSGTRLTVV.

The rearrangement links TRBV2 to TRBJ1-1; D gene uncertain. The germline CDR1 and CDR2 sequences are SNHLY and FYNNEI. This CDR3 has 15 residues. V lost 2 bases and J 0 bases, leaving 10 bases between the germline ends. The CDR3 loop reads CASSESGLMNTEAFF. The DNA for the CDR3 is TGTGCCAGCAGTGAATCGGGCCTTATGAACACTGAAGCTTTCTTT.

CDR3 residues: CAWTSGTSGRLYEQYF. CDR3 bases: TGTGCCTGGACCTCCGGGACTAGCGGGAGACTCTACGAGCAGTACTTC. The chain joins TRBV30 to TRBJ2-5, with 14 bases aligning to TRBD2. The J call may not be correct, given that the DNA end is closer to TRBJ2-7. CDR3 length: 16 residues. Germline V gene data show CDR1 as GTSNPN and CDR2 as SVGIG (reference sequence).